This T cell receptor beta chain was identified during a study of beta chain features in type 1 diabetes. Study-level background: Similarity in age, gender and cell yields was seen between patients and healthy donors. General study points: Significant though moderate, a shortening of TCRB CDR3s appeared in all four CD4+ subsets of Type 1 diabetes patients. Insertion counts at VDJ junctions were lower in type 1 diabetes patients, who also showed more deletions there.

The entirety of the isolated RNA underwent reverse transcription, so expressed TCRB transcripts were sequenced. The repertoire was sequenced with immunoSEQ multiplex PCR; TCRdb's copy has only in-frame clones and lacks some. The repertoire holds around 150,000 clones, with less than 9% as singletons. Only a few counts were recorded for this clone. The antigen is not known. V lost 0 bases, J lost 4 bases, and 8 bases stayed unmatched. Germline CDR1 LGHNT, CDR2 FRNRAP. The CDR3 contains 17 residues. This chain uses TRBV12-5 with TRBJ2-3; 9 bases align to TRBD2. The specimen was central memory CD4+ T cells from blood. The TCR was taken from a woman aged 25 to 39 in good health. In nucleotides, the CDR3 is TGTGCTAGTGGTTTGGTGGTGACTAGCGGTTTGGCAGATACGCAGTATTTT. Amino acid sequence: CASGLVVTSGLADTQYF.